These 12 T cell receptor beta chains came from one sample sequenced in a study of regulatory T cells in long-lasting Graves disease. Arm-PCR of CDR3 regions and iRepertoire HTBI primers were used to build TCR beta libraries. TCRdb reanalysed the multiplex PCR reads using MiXCR and keeps one entry per CDR3 protein. Of more than 300,000 distinct CDR3 sequences in the sample, roughly 15% are singletons; the top ten hold around a fifth. Time point meaning: newly diagnosed GD, antithyroid drugs for less than 3 months. Extracted RNA from PBMCs served as the source of the TCR library. The sample in question was peripheral blood mononuclear cells (PBMCs), obtained at new diagnosis, from a patient treated with antithyroid drugs. The receptors were sampled from a female donor with Graves disease.

In regard to this clonotype: This may be a read error: a much more frequent sequence differs by one nucleotide. The chain joins TRBV4-1 to TRBJ1-2; TRBD1 aligns across 9 bases. Germline CDR1 and CDR2: MGHRA and YSYEKL. The CDR3 has 16 amino acids. CDR3 sequence reads: CASSQELGTGRYDYTF. The CDR3 DNA reads as TGCGCCAGCAGCCAAGAACTTGGGACAGGGAGGTATGACTACACCTTC.

This clonotype was observed at least ten times. The rearrangement uses TRBV6-2 or TRBV6-3 and TRBJ1-1; maybe TRBD1 (5 bases). This CDR3 is built from 13 residues. The V gene's germline CDR1 is MNHEY and CDR2 SVGEGT. V shed 6 bases and J shed 3 bases, with 11 bases lying between them. CDR3 nucleotide sequence: TGTGCCAGCAGCCCCGGGGGAGACACTGAAGCTTTCTTT. This sequence encodes CASSPGGDTEAFF.

This clonotype was seen many times. The rearrangement uses TRBV11-2 and TRBJ1-1; the D gene is possibly TRBD1 (5 bases). The germline V and J ends were trimmed by 2 bases and 5 bases, with 21 bases remaining between them. This CDR3 contains 17 residues. Per the germline V gene, CDR1 is SGHAT and CDR2 is FQNNGV. As DNA, the CDR3 is TGTGCCAGCAGCTTATTCCAGGTTGGGGGGGGTGGTACTGAAGCTTTCTTT. Its translation: CASSLFQVGGGGTEAFF.

This clonotype was detected many times. In DNA, the CDR3 is TGTGCCAGCAGCTTTTCGGGGTCGGCCTACGAGCAGTACTTC. Translating it yields CASSFSGSAYEQYF. This chain joins TRBV5-4 and TRBJ2-7; possibly TRBD2 for D (5 bases). Trimming removed 2 bases at V and 2 bases at J, with 11 bases between. Germline CDR1 is SGHNT and CDR2 is YYREEE (reference sequence). The CDR3 is 14 amino acids.

This clonotype was detected ten times or more. This chain connects TRBV28 to TRBJ2-7, with 10 nucleotides matching TRBD1. This CDR3 contains 16 residues. CDR1 and CDR2 from the germline V gene are MDHEN and SYDVKM. Germline trimming cut 5 bases from V and 1 base from J; bases unmatched to any gene: 8. Here the CDR3 reads CASSSIRTGGSYEQYF. DNA of the CDR3: TGTGCCAGCAGTAGTATCAGGACAGGGGGTTCCTACGAGCAGTACTTC.

There are many counts of this clonotype. The J gene is TRBJ2-3, the V gene TRBV9; D may be TRBD1 (6 bases). V was pared by 3 bases and J by 5 bases, with 16 bases between. CDR1 and CDR2 (germline): SGDLS, YYNGEE. The CDR3 spans 15 residues. CDR3 coding DNA: TGTGCCAGCAGCGCCGAACAGGGAATCGGAGATACGCAGTATTTT. It is translated as CASSAEQGIGDTQYF.

J is TRBJ2-3 and V is TRBV7-9; TRBD1 is a possible D gene (6 bases). V was pared by 1 base and J by 9 bases, with 17 bases between. Germline loops: CDR1 SEHNR, CDR2 FQNEAQ (reference sequence). There are 15 residues in the CDR3. This CDR3 reads CASSLGQALTRTQYF. Written as DNA, the CDR3 is TGTGCCAGCAGCTTAGGACAGGCCCTCACGAGGACGCAGTATTTT.

Many counts were recorded for this clonotype. This chain links TRBV27 with TRBJ1-2, with D uncertain. CDR1 and CDR2 from the germline V gene are MNHEY and SMNVEV (reference sequence). The CDR3 runs to 12 residues. Trimming shortened V by 5 bases and J by 8 bases, and 12 bases separated the two germline ends. CDR3 coding DNA: TGTGCCAGCAGTACCTCTACCGGGGGCTACACCTTC. Protein sequence: CASSTSTGGYTF.

In its sample, this clonotype was seen many times. J is TRBJ2-1 and V is TRBV27, with D unresolved. Germline CDR1 is MNHEY and CDR2 is SMNVEV (reference sequence). Trimming took 5 bases from V and 2 from J, leaving 13 bases between them. The CDR3 totals 15 residues. In DNA, the CDR3 is TGTGCCAGCAGTCTCTCCCCGTCCCCCTACAATGAGCAGTTCTTC. The encoded protein is CASSLSPSPYNEQFF.

The table lists this clonotype with many counts. The genes are TRBV12-3 or TRBV12-4 and TRBJ2-4; no reliable D call. CDR3 length: 15 amino acids. Trimming pared 3 bases from V and 1 base from J, leaving 10 bases between. This chain's CDR3 is CASSFGEGAKNIQYF. The CDR3, as DNA: TGTGCCAGCAGTTTTGGGGAAGGGGCCAAAAACATTCAGTACTTC.

This clonotype occurred many times. V is TRBV2 and J is TRBJ1-5, with D uncertain. CDR1 is SNHLY, CDR2 FYNNEI, per germline. The CDR3 is 12 residues long. Trimming took 6 bases from V and 5 from J, leaving 8 bases between them. Here the CDR3 DNA reads TGTGCCAGCAGGAGAGGCGATCAGCCCCAGCATTTT. Protein: CASRRGDQPQHF.

The gene calls are TRBV6-2 or TRBV6-3 and TRBJ1-4, with 10 bases matching TRBD1. Trimming removed 0 bases from V and 8 bases from J; junction bases left unmatched: 3. Germline values: CDR1 MNHEY, CDR2 SVGEGT. The CDR3 contains 15 residues. CDR3 nucleotides: TGTGCCAGCAGTTACTCGACAGGGGGCCTGGAAAAACTGTTTTTT. It encodes CASSYSTGGLEKLFF.